Following are 30 T cell receptor beta chains from one sample sequenced in a study of blood T cell repertoires in COVID-19. Using immunoSEQ multiplex PCR, the repertoire was profiled, and TCRdb retains in-frame clones only, with some absent. The profile shows about 52,000 clones, more than 70% of them singletons. The sequenced sample was peripheral blood. The source of these receptors is a human donor in a cohort sampled during active COVID-19.

The CDR3 reads CASSPEIGEQYF. In DNA, the CDR3 is TGTGCCAGCAGCCCCGAAATCGGGGAGCAGTACTTC. V gene TRBV7-8 combines with J gene TRBJ2-7, with D hard to call. The CDR3 contains 12 residues. V dropped 5 bases and J dropped 7 bases, with 12 bases sitting between them. Germline V gene lookup returns CDR1 SGHVS and CDR2 FQNEAQ.

The V gene is TRBV6-5, the J gene TRBJ2-2; tentatively, D is TRBD1 (6 bases). V lost 2 bases, J lost 5 bases, and 12 bases lay in between. This CDR3 is 15 amino acids long. CDR1 MNHEY and CDR2 SVGAGI come from the germline V gene. CDR3 sequence reads: CASSYPGQGTGELFF. The DNA for the CDR3 is TGTGCCAGCAGTTACCCAGGCCAGGGGACCGGGGAGCTGTTTTTT.

V usage is TRBV6-5 and J usage is TRBJ2-7; 9 bases agree with TRBD1. CDR3 size: 14 residues. Germline CDR1 MNHEY, CDR2 SVGAGI. V dropped 2 bases and J dropped 4; count of bases not matched to a gene: 3. CDR3 in amino acids: CASSYTTGGYEQYF. CDR3 coding DNA: TGTGCCAGCAGTTACACGACAGGGGGGTACGAGCAGTACTTC.

Only one count was recorded for this clone. The chain recombines TRBV6-5 with TRBJ2-1; 8 nucleotides align to TRBD1. The CDR3 has 14 amino acids. The germline V gene encodes CDR1 MNHEY and CDR2 SVGAGI. The trim removed 2 bases at V and 8 bases at J, leaving 5 bases unmatched. In nucleotides, the CDR3 is TGTGCCAGCAGTTACGGACAGGGACCCTATGAGCAGTTCTTC. Translation gives CASSYGQGPYEQFF.

The chain has TRBV24-1 and TRBJ2-2; TRBD1 matches 11 bases. Germline trimming cut 6 bases from V and 7 bases from J; bases unmatched to any gene: 9. CDR1 and CDR2 (germline): KGHDR, SFDVKD. There are 16 residues in the CDR3. CDR3 protein: CATSSGQGARNGELFF. CDR3 sequence (DNA): TGTGCCACCAGTAGCGGACAGGGGGCGCGTAACGGGGAGCTGTTTTTT.

The chain has TRBV10-2 and TRBJ1-1, with D unclear. This CDR3 region has 14 residues. V was cut by 3 bases and J by 7 bases, with 15 bases left in between. Germline V lookup: CDR1 WSHSY, CDR2 SAAADI. The CDR3 protein is CASSEYRREVEAFF. In DNA, the CDR3 is TGCGCCAGCAGTGAATATCGGAGGGAAGTTGAAGCTTTCTTT.

The V call is TRBV7-6, the J call TRBJ1-3; tentative D call: TRBD1 (5 bases). Germline V CDR1 and CDR2: SGHVS, FNYEAQ. CDR3 length equals 16 residues. With 5 bases removed from V and 0 bases from J, the gap between germline ends came to 14 bases. The CDR3: CASSPGGVNSGNTIYF. The CDR3 nucleotides are TGTGCCAGCAGCCCGGGAGGGGTTAACTCTGGAAACACCATATATTTT. The variable domain in full, with the rest retrieved from reference TRBV7-6 and TRBJ1-3, is GAGVSQSPRYKVTKRGQDVALRCDPISGHVSLYWYRQALGQGPEFLTYFNYEAQQDKSGLPNDRFSAERPEGSISTLTIQRTEQRDSAMYRCASSPGGVNSGNTIYFGEGSWLTVV.

The chain links TRBV11-3 to TRBJ2-1, with TRBD1 matching over 10 bases. V shed 3 bases, J shed 7 bases, and the junction held 3 bases outside the gene matches. This CDR3 is built from 14 residues. Germline CDR1 reads SGHNT; CDR2 reads YENEEA. CDR3 sequence reads: CASSFGTGANEQFF. Written as DNA, the CDR3 is TGTGCCAGCAGCTTCGGGACAGGGGCGAATGAGCAGTTCTTC.

This clone has a single count. The chain carries TRBV4-1 and TRBJ2-1; 11 bases are a match to TRBD2. Germline V CDR1 and CDR2: MGHRA, YSYEKL. With 2 bases clipped from V and 2 bases from J, the junction kept 5 bases outside the gene matches. CDR3 length: 17 amino acids. CDR3 residues: CASSQPSSGRTYNEQFF. The CDR3 region has the DNA TGCGCCAGCAGCCAACCCTCTAGCGGGAGGACCTACAATGAGCAGTTCTTC.

This sequence joins TRBV7-2 and TRBJ1-3, with D tentatively TRBD1 (6 bases). This CDR3 is built from 17 residues. Germline CDR1 and CDR2: SGHTA and FQGNSA. V was shortened by 1 base and J by 3 bases, with 16 bases between the two germline ends. This chain's CDR3 is CASSLEPSTGLGNTIYF. CDR3 sequence (DNA): TGTGCCAGCAGCTTAGAACCCTCGACAGGACTTGGAAACACCATATATTTT.

This clone was detected only a few times. The chain combines TRBV27 with TRBJ1-1; 9 positions match TRBD1. This CDR3 is 15 amino acids long. With V trimmed by 6 bases and J by 3 bases, 8 bases remained unmatched. Germline CDR1 and CDR2: MNHEY and SMNVEV (reference sequence). The CDR3 protein is CASSRDRERHTEAFF. CDR3 coding DNA: TGTGCCAGCAGCCGGGACAGGGAAAGGCACACTGAAGCTTTCTTT.

This chain uses TRBV28 with TRBJ1-1; D possibly corresponds to TRBD1 (6 bases). CDR1 MDHEN and CDR2 SYDVKM come from the germline V gene. This CDR3 is built from 15 residues. V lost 3 bases and J lost 3, with 14 bases in between. The CDR3 spells CASSLGGRVDTEAFF. In nucleotides, the CDR3 is TGTGCCAGCAGTTTGGGGGGGCGCGTGGACACTGAAGCTTTCTTT.

The chain couples TRBV15 to TRBJ2-3; 10 positions agree with TRBD2. Germline trimming cut 0 bases from V and 4 bases from J; bases unmatched to any gene: 7. Germline-derived CDR1 and CDR2 are LNHNV and YYDKDF (reference sequence). CDR3 size: 17 residues. The CDR3 region is CATSREKREGGADTQYF. DNA of the CDR3: TGTGCCACCAGCAGAGAGAAGCGGGAGGGGGGGGCAGATACGCAGTATTTT. Full variable domain (missing parts from reference TRBV15 and TRBJ2-3): DAMVIQNPRYQVTQFGKPVTLSCSQTLNHNVMYWYQQKSSQAPKLLFHYYDKDFNNEADTPDNFQSRRPNTSFCFLDIRSPGLGDTAMYLCATSREKREGGADTQYFGPGTRLTVL.

This chain joins TRBV4-2 and TRBJ2-1; 8 bases map to TRBD2. V lost 1 base and J lost 5; bases outside the gene matches: 4. This CDR3 contains 15 residues. The germline V gene encodes CDR1 LGHNA and CDR2 YNFKEQ. The CDR3 DNA reads TGTGCCAGCAGCCAAGGCGGGAGGACCAACAATGAGCAGTTCTTC. Translation: CASSQGGRTNNEQFF.

The V gene is TRBV18, the J gene TRBJ1-5; no reliable D call. The V and J ends lost 6 bases and 3 bases respectively, with 9 bases between them. The CDR3 has 13 amino acids. Germline V lookup: CDR1 KGHSH, CDR2 LQKENI. The CDR3: CASSPSTNQPQHF. The CDR3 coding sequence is TGTGCCAGCTCCCCTAGTACCAATCAGCCCCAGCATTTT.

The J gene is TRBJ1-1, the V gene TRBV11-3, with 9 bases aligning to TRBD1. Germline CDR1 and CDR2: SGHNT and YENEEA. The CDR3 runs to 13 residues. Germline trimming cut 3 bases from V and 5 bases from J; bases unmatched to any gene: 1. CDR3 region: CASSLTGGTEAFF. CDR3 coding DNA: TGTGCCAGCAGCTTGACAGGGGGTACTGAAGCTTTCTTT.

This clone was recorded once. This chain connects TRBV18 to TRBJ2-7, with D maybe TRBD2 (6 bases). CDR3 length equals 15 residues. V lost 0 bases and J 2 bases, leaving 11 bases between the germline ends. In germline, CDR1 is KGHSH, CDR2 LQKENI. CDR3 sequence reads: CASSPPAGKTYEQYF. As DNA, the CDR3 is TGTGCCAGCTCACCACCGGCGGGAAAGACCTACGAGCAGTACTTC.

This chain uses TRBV10-1 with TRBJ2-3; 8 nucleotides match TRBD2. CDR3 length: 15 residues. Germline CDR1 and CDR2: WNHNN and SYGVQD (reference sequence). J gave up 2 bases and V 4 bases, and 5 bases lay outside the gene matches. The CDR3 sequence: CASSGSGGITDTQYF. CDR3 bases: TGCGCCAGCAGTGGGAGCGGGGGCATCACAGATACGCAGTATTTT.

This sequence joins TRBV5-8 and TRBJ2-5, with D maybe TRBD2 (6 bases). Trimming removed 1 base at V and 5 bases at J, with 18 bases between. This CDR3 comprises 16 residues. The germline gives CDR1 SGHTS, CDR2 YDEGEE. For the CDR3, the DNA is TGTGCCAGCAGCTTGACGCGCGGGATCTCCGGGGAGACCCAGTACTTC. Translating it yields CASSLTRGISGETQYF.

The rearrangement uses TRBV11-2 and TRBJ2-7; 14 positions match TRBD2. The germline V gene has CDR1 SGHAT and CDR2 FQNNGV. Unmatched junction bases numbered 6, after V lost 5 bases and J lost 3 bases. This CDR3 has 16 residues. CDR3 DNA sequence: TGTGCCAGCAGCGCCGGGACTAGCGGGAGCATCTACGAGCAGTACTTC. Its protein product is CASSAGTSGSIYEQYF.

The chain employs TRBV5-1 and TRBJ2-1; TRBD2 might be the D (6 bases). V was pared by 3 bases and J by 8 bases, with 15 bases between. The CDR3 covers 14 residues. Germline CDR1 and CDR2: SGHRS and YFSETQ. The CDR3 DNA reads TGCGCCAGCAGCTCCTCCGGGGGTAACGATGAGCAGTTCTTC. It translates to CASSSSGGNDEQFF.

The V call is TRBV4-2, the J call TRBJ1-6; D might be TRBD1 (6 bases). Trimming stripped 0 bases from V and 1 base from J, with 13 bases between. Germline values: CDR1 LGHNA, CDR2 YNFKEQ. The length of the CDR3 is 18 residues. The CDR3 DNA reads TGTGCCAGCAGCCAAGATCCGGGGGGCGCTTCCTATAATTCACCCCTCCACTTT. Translated, it gives CASSQDPGGASYNSPLHF.

CDR3 in DNA: TGTGCCAGCAGTGGGGGGTTAGCGTATACGCAGTATTTT. This encodes CASSGGLAYTQYF. J is TRBJ2-3 and V is TRBV11-2; possibly TRBD2 for D (6 bases). Trimming left V 6 bases short and J 7 bases short, with 14 bases between. The CDR3 loop spans 13 amino acids. Germline loops: CDR1 SGHAT, CDR2 FQNNGV.

The chain couples TRBV5-1 to TRBJ1-1; possible D gene TRBD1, 6 bases. V lost 0 bases to trimming and J lost 1 base, with 10 bases between them. Germline CDR1 is SGHRS and CDR2 is YFSETQ. The CDR3 has 15 amino acids. The CDR3 DNA is TGCGCCAGCAGCTTGGATGCAGGGGCGAACACTGAAGCTTTCTTT. Translation: CASSLDAGANTEAFF.

This clone was observed once. The chain has TRBV28 and TRBJ2-1; 8 nucleotides align to TRBD2. The J segment lost 6 bases and the V segment lost 5 bases, leaving 6 bases of the junction unmatched. Germline lookup yields CDR1 MDHEN and CDR2 SYDVKM. This CDR3 is built from 14 residues. The CDR3 spells CASSVTSGGNEQFF. The CDR3 bases are TGTGCCAGCAGTGTCACCAGCGGGGGCAATGAGCAGTTCTTC.

The DNA for the CDR3 is TGTGCCAGCAGCGTAGGACAGGGGTACACTGAAGCTTTCTTT. It specifies CASSVGQGYTEAFF. The chain links TRBV9 to TRBJ1-1; TRBD1 aligns across 8 bases. The trim removed 0 bases at V and 3 bases at J, leaving 1 base unmatched. This CDR3 has 14 residues. Germline values: CDR1 SGDLS, CDR2 YYNGEE.

This clone has only one observation. The CDR3 sequence is CASSHSLAGAVGGEQFF. CDR3 DNA: TGTGCCAGCAGTCATTCCTTAGCGGGAGCGGTTGGTGGTGAGCAGTTCTTC. The rearrangement joins TRBV14 to TRBJ2-1; 9 bases map to TRBD2. CDR3 size: 17 residues. Germline loops: CDR1 SGHDN, CDR2 FVKESK. V lost 6 bases and J lost 9; bases outside the gene matches: 18.

This clone was picked up one time. V is TRBV18 and J is TRBJ1-2, with TRBD1 matching over 8 bases. The germline V gene has CDR1 KGHSH and CDR2 LQKENI. The CDR3 contains 13 residues. After removal of 3 bases from V and 5 bases from J, the junction contained 2 bases not matched to a gene. Here the CDR3 DNA reads TGTGCCAGCTCACCGGACAGGGTTTATGGCTACACCTTC. Translating gives CASSPDRVYGYTF.

The chain is built from TRBV10-3 and TRBJ2-5; no reliable D call. CDR1 ENHRY and CDR2 SYGVKD come from the germline V gene. CDR3 length: 11 residues. The V and J ends lost 3 bases and 5 bases respectively, with 4 bases between them. The CDR3 DNA is TGTGCCATCAGTGACCTGGAGACCCAGTACTTC. This encodes CAISDLETQYF.

The CDR3 sequence: CASSFQTGRPGNTIYF. CDR3 bases: TGTGCCAGCAGCTTTCAGACAGGACGCCCTGGAAACACCATATATTTT. This chain links TRBV7-2 with TRBJ1-3, with a tentative D call TRBD1 (6 bases). The germline gives CDR1 SGHTA, CDR2 FQGNSA. Trimming stripped 3 bases from V and 2 bases from J, with 14 bases between. The CDR3 has 16 residues.